This paragraph reports one TCR beta chain. There is no known antigen for this receptor. No much larger clone exists at a distance of one base, and base qualities are not known. For repertoire sequencing, TCR beta CDR3 regions were amplified from RNA transcripts. The first round of RT-PCR was done with HTBI primers and the Qiagen OneStep RT-PCR kit, and was followed by a second round of multiplex PCR, then size selection and purification. Libraries were sequenced paired-end with 100 bp reads on an Illumina HiSeq2000. As for the authors' bioinformatics: SOAPnuke was used to process the reads, removing any read that contained adapters or uncalled bases, had a mean Phred below 15, or lacked an exact match to the constant primer or identifier. COPE v1.2.5 was used to merge the high-quality paired reads. Unique nucleotide sequences were defined as clonotypes and aligned to IMGT TRB V, D and J references using MiTCR v1.1. The analysis was limited to V-J combinations with a frequency above 0.0001, which together covered 99.2% of repertoires. For each V-J combination, a TCR clonal expansion and chaos score was defined as the ratio of F50 clonal expansion to chaos observed in the TCRdist matrix. Welch's t-statistics and random forest were used to narrow the features down to around 13 V-J combinations, which were then fed into a naive Bayes classifier. The Morisita-Horn index was used to measure how similar the thyroid and blood repertoires were. TCRdb trimmed public reads at Q25 via fastp, called clones via MiXCR and kept in-frame beta chains. Each CDR3 protein appears once, grouped with its most common genes and DNA. V and J calls and clone size were set by TCRdb, not the authors. In all, the sample holds 500,000 to 600,000 distinct CDR3 sequences, and under 40% of those were seen once. Over 3.5% of the sample is in the top ten clones.

Hyperthyroidism patients were newly diagnosed, with disease duration under 2 months, and aged 18 to 65 years. Patients with other autoimmune diseases, uncontrolled infections, pregnancy or lactation were excluded. Clinical symptoms, serum thyroxine, TRAb, thyroid ultrasound and orbital computed tomography were used for diagnosis. Trizol reagent was used to extract the total RNA, and its quality was then checked on an Agilent 2100 Bioanalyzer. This entry belongs to a study of Graves' ophthalmopathy and Graves' hyperthyroidism (dated by TCRdb to the late 2010s). For the wider study: Stable hyperthyroidism was defined as no progression to ophthalmopathy within 18 months of follow-up. To tell Graves' ophthalmopathy apart from Graves' hyperthyroidism, and to predict which patients would progress to ophthalmopathy, the study relied on TCR beta repertoire signatures. In total, approximately 130 blood samples were TCR-sequenced: 40 to 45 ophthalmopathy, under 85 hyperthyroidism and some 17 hyperthyroidism-to-ophthalmopathy patients. To explore V-J signatures distinguishing ophthalmopathy from hyperthyroidism, a discovery set of 100 patients (about 41 ophthalmopathy, some 55 stable hyperthyroidism) was enrolled. An independent validation cohort comprised around 20 hyperthyroidism patients and over 15 patients who later progressed from hyperthyroidism to ophthalmopathy. T-cell repertoires of thyroid tissue and blood were compared in a handful of hyperthyroidism patients. Following sampling, methimazole starting at 30 mg daily was administered to hyperthyroidism patients, and high-dose intravenous methylprednisolone was administered to ophthalmopathy patients. Broad study findings and their caveats: Sample size was not predetermined statistically, and investigators were not blinded to group allocation. In validation, the model predicted ophthalmopathy progression with nearly 71% sensitivity and approximately 75% specificity; 12 predicted patients were CT-confirmed with GO in a median of 6.5 months. In cross-validation, the 13-signature model distinguished ophthalmopathy from stable hyperthyroidism with approximately 90% sensitivity and around 81% specificity, and in the test set the corresponding values were approximately 80% and 75%. Most of the expanded thyroid clonotypes with a frequency above 0.001 were also detected in blood, and it was suggested that the thyroid immune response may be reflected by blood repertoires.

This receptor was identified in an adult man with Graves' hyperthyroidism. Sequencing was done on a sample of peripheral blood or thyroid tissue (not recorded which).

The CDR3 sequence is CASSLFAASYEQYF. The bases read TGTGCCAGCAGTTTATTTGCAGCTTCCTACGAGCAGTACTTC. The chain is made from TRBV12-3 or TRBV12-4 and TRBJ2-7; the D gene identity is not certain. V lost 2 bases and J lost 1 base; the stretch between them is 9 bases long. From the cysteine up to the phenylalanine, the CDR3 has a length of 14 residues. The CDR3 DNA has 42 bases and is translated from base 1.